This TCR beta chain was identified during a study of blood T cell repertoires in COVID-19 (dated by TCRdb to the early 2020s). For the study in its entirety: The collaborator samples originated in the United States, Italy and Spain and spanned the acute and convalescent phases of COVID-19. A freely available public database, intended as a resource for researchers studying the immune response to SARS-CoV-2, is where the repertoires were released. Nearly every sample came with metadata listing a de-identified subject ID, COVID-19 status, age in years and sex. The prospective study material was composed of cDNA or gDNA derived from T cells, B-cell-depleted T cells, or PBMCs. Where available, HLA class I and class II types were taken from metadata supplied by the sample provider and were not determined by assay-based typing. Deeply sampled blood TCRbeta repertoires from subjects exposed to, actively infected with, or recovered from COVID-19 were included in the dataset. The samples were drawn from the first 160 participants of the ongoing ImmuneRACE study and from about 1,200 subjects provided by 6 global collaborators. Summary of the overall study and its limitations: How much clinical and demographic metadata was included differed by source and by participant, and the metadata was provided uncurated.

In regard to this clone: Its antigen has not been determined. It has no much larger one-base neighbor in the sample; base qualities were not kept.

Samples from volunteer blood donors who had recovered from COVID-19 were contributed by a second Seattle source. Collaborating institutions collected whole blood in K2EDTA tubes following their own protocols. For TCRbeta analysis, collaborator samples were shipped as frozen whole blood, as isolated PBMCs, or as DNA extracted from either sample type. The immunoSEQ Assay, a bias-controlled multiplex PCR, was used to amplify TCRbeta CDR3 regions from genomic DNA. As for the authors' bioinformatics: The number of nucleated cells in each sample was estimated from the amplification of reference gene primers within the assay. To quantify the absolute abundance of each unique TCRbeta CDR3 rearrangement, sequence reads were collapsed and filtered. Productive Simpson clonality was computed per sample as the square root of Simpson's diversity index over productive rearrangements. This is the immuneACCESS table as TCRdb keeps it, with only in-frame sequences that have V and J called. A part of the clones is gone; compared with another copy, unresolved V genes explain less than half, and the rest is unexplained. Clone size and the V and J calls come from that table; the DNA yielded D and trimming. This sample comprises some 190,000 clones, about 88% of them detected only once. The top ten hold 5% to 8% of the sample.

V is pared back by 10 bases and J by 5 bases, with 15 bases lying between the germline termini. CDR1 is given as SEHNR and CDR2 as FQNEAQ, both from the germline V gene (reference sequence). The CDR3 goes from the cysteine to the phenylalanine over 13 residues. The DNA shown is the 39-base CDR3, in frame from base 1. The rearranged segments are TRBV7-9 and TRBJ2-1, and the D gene may be TRBD2, 5 bases matching. The specimen sequenced was peripheral blood. The sequence was collected from a woman aged 40-49 years who had recovered from COVID-19. The DNA sequence follows: TGTGCCACCAAGCGGTCTGGGAACAATGAGCAGTTCTTC. This is translated as CATKRSGNNEQFF.